This T cell receptor beta chain originates from a study of blood T cells in healthy people across ages. For the second PCR, which ran for roughly 6 to 12 cycles, a sample-barcoded 5' primer and a J-beta primer mix were used. At least 3 million CDR3-containing paired-end reads were obtained per sample. TCRdb recomputed calls from the 5' RACE reads with MiXCR, one row per CDR3 protein. Found here are roughly 650,000 distinct CDR3 sequences, roughly 32% of them singletons; the top ten hold 15%. General study points: Estimated diversity that came from one million T cells was considered an underestimate. It was the long-lived donors that had more naive CD4+ cells and higher diversity than aged donors. Older age went with lower TCR beta diversity per million T cells, in a roughly linear way.

CDR3 length: 15 amino acids. Germline V gene sequence: CDR1 MDHEN, CDR2 SYDVKM. With 5 bases removed from V and 9 bases from J, the gap between germline ends came to 20 bases. At least ten counts were recorded for this clonotype. Its antigen remains unidentified. The sample was blood. The clonotype comes from a woman aged 80 or older in good health. V is TRBV28 and J is TRBJ1-5; weak D call: TRBD1 (5 bases). As DNA, the CDR3 is TGTGCCAGCAGTCCCCCGACGGGACGGGGATCGCCCCAGCATTTT. Residues: CASSPPTGRGSPQHF.